Given below is one TCR beta chain in context. CDR3 length equals 14 residues. V gave up 4 bases and J gave up 1 base, with 6 bases separating them. CDR1 and CDR2 from the germline V gene are SGHRS and YFSETQ. Sequencing was performed with immunoSEQ multiplex PCR; in TCRdb, only in-frame clones are kept and a portion is missing. The repertoire includes roughly 180,000 clones, 85% to 90% of them detected once, and about 6.9% sits in the top ten. The sample comes from a study of T cell responses to AZD1222 COVID-19 vaccine. This receptor was obtained from an adult in good health. The starting material was peripheral blood, obtained on day 0 of AZD1222 vaccination. The V call is TRBV5-1, the J call TRBJ2-6, with D perhaps TRBD1 or TRBD2 (5 bases each). The CDR3 sequence is CASSGGSGANVLTF. CDR3 DNA: TGCGCCAGCAGCGGGGGATCTGGGGCCAACGTCCTGACTTTC.